Listed below are T cell receptor beta chains from one sample, sequenced in a study of cytomegalovirus exposure and HLA in healthy donors. The assay was immunoSEQ multiplex PCR, and TCRdb's table has in-frame clones only and misses some. The repertoire consists of around 150,000 clones, with roughly 70% occurring once and the leading ten covering 8% to 13%. Material: PBMCs. The receptors derive from a young man in good health and CMV-seropositive. Each CDR3 is given with its conserved first and last residue. The order of the fields is CDR3 protein, CDR3 DNA, V gene, J gene, clone size, D gene. The D gene is left open where the match is weak. Clone size is given for some rows only: seen once, a few or many times, or a class if the clone is expanded.

CDR3 protein: CASSYSSGGGELFF
CDR3 DNA: TGTGCCAGCAGTTACTCCAGCGGGGGCGGGGAGCTGTTTTTT
V gene: TRBV6-5
J gene: TRBJ2-2
clone size: once
D gene: TRBD2

CDR3 protein: CASSLEARPGETQYF
CDR3 DNA: TGCGCCAGCAGCCTGGAAGCTAGACCCGGCGAGACCCAGTACTTC
V gene: TRBV5-1
J gene: TRBJ2-5
clone size: .
D gene: .

CDR3 protein: CATRRRGGQETQYF
CDR3 DNA: TGTGCCACCCGAAGGAGGGGGGGACAAGAGACCCAGTACTTC
V gene: TRBV6-5
J gene: TRBJ2-5
clone size: once
D gene: .

CDR3 protein: CASSRTHGLARIDTQYF
CDR3 DNA: TGTGCCAGCAGCCGAACCCATGGACTAGCTCGTATAGATACGCAGTATTTT
V gene: TRBV7-9
J gene: TRBJ2-3
clone size: .
D gene: TRBD2

CDR3 protein: CASGAGANVLTF
CDR3 DNA: TGTGCCTCCGGAGCTGGGGCCAACGTCCTGACTTTC
V gene: TRBV19
J gene: TRBJ2-6
clone size: .
D gene: .

CDR3 protein: CAISMDRGLGYTF
CDR3 DNA: TGTGCCATCAGTATGGACAGGGGGTTGGGCTACACCTTC
V gene: TRBV10-3
J gene: TRBJ1-2
clone size: .
D gene: TRBD1

CDR3 protein: CASSWEGQDSPLHF
CDR3 DNA: TGTGCCAGCAGCTGGGAGGGACAGGATTCACCCCTCCACTTT
V gene: TRBV9
J gene: TRBJ1-6
clone size: few
D gene: TRBD1

CDR3 protein: CASNHKRYNEQFF
CDR3 DNA: TGTGCCAGTAACCATAAGCGGTACAATGAGCAGTTCTTC
V gene: TRBV19
J gene: TRBJ2-1
clone size: .
D gene: .

CDR3 protein: CASSLGTGVSYEQYF
CDR3 DNA: TGTGCCAGCAGCCTCGGGACAGGGGTCTCCTACGAGCAGTACTTC
V gene: TRBV7-6
J gene: TRBJ2-7
clone size: .
D gene: TRBD1

CDR3 protein: CATSRDRDSAYEQYF
CDR3 DNA: TGTGCCACCAGCCGGGACCGGGACTCGGCCTACGAGCAGTACTTC
V gene: TRBV15
J gene: TRBJ2-7
clone size: .
D gene: .

CDR3 protein: CASSQSSSGTGGRELFF
CDR3 DNA: TGTGCCAGCAGCCAGAGCAGTTCCGGGACAGGGGGACGGGAACTGTTTTTT
V gene: TRBV4-2
J gene: TRBJ1-4
clone size: .
D gene: TRBD1

CDR3 protein: CASSLATGGWETQYF
CDR3 DNA: TGCGCCAGCAGCTTGGCTACCGGAGGGTGGGAGACCCAGTACTTC
V gene: TRBV5-1
J gene: TRBJ2-5
clone size: .
D gene: .

CDR3 protein: CASSFPGQGWYEQYF
CDR3 DNA: TGTGCCAGCAGCTTCCCGGGACAGGGGTGGTACGAGCAGTACTTC
V gene: TRBV11-2
J gene: TRBJ2-7
clone size: .
D gene: TRBD1

CDR3 protein: CASSYAGPGTYEQCF
CDR3 DNA: TGTGCCAGCAGTTACGCCGGACCGGGAACCTACGAGCAGTGCTTC
V gene: TRBV6-5
J gene: TRBJ2-7
clone size: .
D gene: .

CDR3 protein: CASSFSGIRGEQYF
CDR3 DNA: TGTGCCAGCAGTTTTTCGGGGATTAGGGGGGAGCAGTACTTC
V gene: TRBV28
J gene: TRBJ2-7
clone size: few
D gene: .

CDR3 protein: CASSSVPQGWETQYF
CDR3 DNA: TGTGCCAGCAGCTCCGTACCACAGGGCTGGGAGACCCAGTACTTC
V gene: TRBV7-8
J gene: TRBJ2-5
clone size: .
D gene: .

CDR3 protein: CASSLLTGEKLFF
CDR3 DNA: TGTGCCAGCAGCCTTCTTACGGGAGAAAAACTGTTTTTT
V gene: TRBV7-9
J gene: TRBJ1-4
clone size: .
D gene: .

CDR3 protein: CASSRDRGEWEQYF
CDR3 DNA: TGTGCCAGCAGTAGGGACAGGGGGGAGTGGGAGCAGTACTTC
V gene: TRBV27
J gene: TRBJ2-7
clone size: .
D gene: TRBD1

CDR3 protein: CASTQIAGFSDTQYF
CDR3 DNA: TGTGCCAGCACCCAAATAGCGGGATTTTCAGATACGCAGTATTTT
V gene: TRBV7-6
J gene: TRBJ2-3
clone size: .
D gene: TRBD2

CDR3 protein: CASSSGTGAYEQYF
CDR3 DNA: TGTGCCAGCAGCTCAGGGACAGGAGCCTACGAGCAGTACTTC
V gene: TRBV7-9
J gene: TRBJ2-7
clone size: once
D gene: TRBD1

CDR3 protein: CAWSSASGTAYEQYF
CDR3 DNA: TGTGCCTGGAGCTCCGCTAGCGGGACAGCCTACGAGCAGTACTTC
V gene: TRBV30
J gene: TRBJ2-7
clone size: .
D gene: TRBD2

CDR3 protein: CASSFSGSGYTF
CDR3 DNA: TGTGCCAGCAGTTTCTCGGGATCTGGCTACACCTTC
V gene: TRBV28
J gene: TRBJ1-2
clone size: .
D gene: .

CDR3 protein: CASSGAGGYTEAFF
CDR3 DNA: TGTGCCAGCAGTGGGGCTGGGGGGTACACTGAAGCTTTCTTT
V gene: TRBV2
J gene: TRBJ1-1
clone size: few
D gene: .

CDR3 protein: CASSFPSNYGYTF
CDR3 DNA: TGTGCCAGCAGCTTTCCGTCTAACTATGGCTACACCTTC
V gene: TRBV5-4
J gene: TRBJ1-2
clone size: .
D gene: .

CDR3 protein: CASSEPWTGPSNYGYTF
CDR3 DNA: TGTGCCAGTAGTGAACCGTGGACAGGGCCGTCTAACTATGGCTACACCTTC
V gene: TRBV19
J gene: TRBJ1-2
clone size: .
D gene: TRBD1

CDR3 protein: CASSWTGNSGNTIYF
CDR3 DNA: TGTGCCAGCAGCTGGACGGGGAACTCTGGAAACACCATATATTTT
V gene: TRBV7-9
J gene: TRBJ1-3
clone size: few
D gene: .

CDR3 protein: CASSPASRDSYNEQFF
CDR3 DNA: TGTGCCAGCTCACCGGCCTCCCGGGACTCCTACAATGAGCAGTTCTTC
V gene: TRBV18
J gene: TRBJ2-1
clone size: .
D gene: .

CDR3 protein: CASSRLGDRQETQYF
CDR3 DNA: TGCGCCAGCAGCCGGTTGGGGGACAGACAAGAGACCCAGTACTTC
V gene: TRBV5-1
J gene: TRBJ2-5
clone size: .
D gene: TRBD1

CDR3 protein: CASSLDGASTEAFF
CDR3 DNA: TGCGCCAGCAGCTTGGATGGGGCCAGCACTGAAGCTTTCTTT
V gene: TRBV5-1
J gene: TRBJ1-1
clone size: .
D gene: .

CDR3 protein: CASSTGANTGELFF
CDR3 DNA: TGTGCCAGCAGTACGGGTGCGAACACCGGGGAGCTGTTTTTT
V gene: TRBV6-4
J gene: TRBJ2-2
clone size: .
D gene: .

CDR3 protein: CASSDKNGTPQETQYF
CDR3 DNA: TGTGCCAGCAGTGATAAGAACGGGACTCCCCAAGAGACCCAGTACTTC
V gene: TRBV9
J gene: TRBJ2-5
clone size: .
D gene: .

CDR3 protein: CASSVSGNQPQHF
CDR3 DNA: TGCGCCAGCAGTGTTTCAGGCAATCAGCCCCAGCATTTT
V gene: TRBV10-1
J gene: TRBJ1-5
clone size: .
D gene: .

CDR3 protein: CSSSPRGAGTPYEQYF
CDR3 DNA: TGTTCCAGCAGCCCCCGTGGAGCGGGAACACCCTACGAGCAGTACTTC
V gene: TRBV7-9
J gene: TRBJ2-7
clone size: .
D gene: TRBD2

CDR3 protein: CASSQGREASYNEQFF
CDR3 DNA: TGTGCCAGCAGCCAAGGGCGGGAGGCCTCCTACAATGAGCAGTTCTTC
V gene: TRBV4-2
J gene: TRBJ2-1
clone size: .
D gene: TRBD2

CDR3 protein: CASSLVYRTSGRLRYEQYF
CDR3 DNA: TGTGCCAGCAGCTTAGTCTATCGGACTAGCGGGAGATTAAGGTACGAGCAGTACTTC
V gene: TRBV11-3
J gene: TRBJ2-7
clone size: .
D gene: TRBD2

CDR3 protein: CASSSNREGYGYTF
CDR3 DNA: TGTGCCAGCAGTTCTAACAGGGAGGGGTATGGCTACACCTTC
V gene: TRBV27
J gene: TRBJ1-2
clone size: .
D gene: .

CDR3 protein: CASSSTGELFF
CDR3 DNA: TGTGCCAGCAGCTCTACCGGGGAGCTGTTTTTT
V gene: TRBV5-4
J gene: TRBJ2-2
clone size: .
D gene: .

CDR3 protein: CASSRVMTGDSPLHF
CDR3 DNA: TGTGCCAGCAGCCGGGTCATGACAGGGGATTCACCCCTCCACTTT
V gene: TRBV7-8
J gene: TRBJ1-6
clone size: .
D gene: TRBD1

CDR3 protein: CAWSVSLLAGAHTDTQYF
CDR3 DNA: TGTGCCTGGAGTGTTTCCCTACTAGCGGGAGCCCACACAGATACGCAGTATTTT
V gene: TRBV30
J gene: TRBJ2-3
clone size: .
D gene: TRBD2

CDR3 protein: CASSGISGTSYNEQFF
CDR3 DNA: TGTGCCAGCAGTGGAATTAGCGGGACTTCCTACAATGAGCAGTTCTTC
V gene: TRBV6-1
J gene: TRBJ2-1
clone size: few
D gene: TRBD2

CDR3 protein: CASGPQETGLIAFF
CDR3 DNA: TGTGCCAGCGGCCCCCAAGAGACAGGACTCATCGCTTTCTTT
V gene: TRBV6-5
J gene: TRBJ1-1
clone size: once
D gene: .

CDR3 protein: CASTNDRGTEAFF
CDR3 DNA: TGTGCCAGCACTAACGATCGGGGCACTGAAGCTTTCTTT
V gene: TRBV28
J gene: TRBJ1-1
clone size: .
D gene: .